This T cell receptor beta chain emerged from a study of shared clonotypes between healthy human individuals. Donors comprised only Caucasian adults living in Nashville, Tennessee. The V and J ends lost 4 bases and 2 bases respectively, with 9 bases between them. Germline assignment: CDR1 SGHRS and CDR2 YFSETQ. This CDR3 contains 14 residues. A note on this clone: No antigen is known for it.

Overall study results and limits: It was observed that about 5% of naive CD4 clonotypes were shared across a handful of donors.

TCRdb keeps only in-frame clones here, not all; method: immunoSEQ multiplex PCR. The sample has approximately 2,000,000 clones; 85% to 95% are singletons. V is TRBV5-1 and J is TRBJ1-4, with D unclear. Sequenced: naive CD4+ T cells from PBMCs. The subset was: CD45RA+ positively selected. The sequence was collected from a man younger than 30 in good health. Some clones in this sample may be carry-over from other donors' samples. The CDR3 sequence: CASSQRSTNEKLFF. CDR3 sequence (DNA): TGCGCCAGCAGCCAGAGGAGTACTAATGAAAAACTGTTTTTT. Supplemented by reference TRBV5-1 and TRBJ1-4, the full variable domain reads KAGVTQTPRYLIKTRGQQVTLSCSPISGHRSVSWYQQTPGQGLQFLFEYFSETQRNKGNFPGRFSGRQFSNSRSEMNVSTLELGDSALYLCASSQRSTNEKLFFGSGTQLSVL.